Detailed here is one T cell receptor (beta chain). What it binds is unknown. The same CDR3 arises from other DNA sequences in this sample as well. J lost 7 bases, V lost 0 bases, and 0 bases had no gene match. The CDR3 contains 13 residues. Germline V CDR1 and CDR2: SGHAT, FQNNGV. Some clones are missing from TCRdb's copy, which holds only in-frame ones; the method was immunoSEQ multiplex PCR. The sample contains 110,000 to 150,000 clones, approximately 92% of which appear only once. This record comes from a study of T cell responses to AZD1222 COVID-19 vaccine. Regarding the study as a whole: Among those given AZD1222, only six were seropositive at baseline.

The sequence came from an adult in good health. The chain recombines TRBV11-2 with TRBJ1-5, with 7 positions matching TRBD1. Source: peripheral blood, taken on day 0 of AZD1222 vaccination. The CDR3 sequence is CASSLDRGQPQHF. The CDR3 DNA sequence: TGTGCCAGCAGCTTAGACAGGGGGCAGCCCCAGCATTTT.